These 11 T cell receptor beta chains were all obtained from the same sample, sequenced in a study of cytotoxic CD8 clonotypes in ibrutinib-treated CLL. The protocol was immunoSEQ multiplex PCR, while the TCRdb copy is restricted to in-frame clones and leaves out a portion. The sample holds 150,000 or so clones, roughly 83% seen once. Material: PBMCs, obtained after 12 months of ibrutinib treatment. All receptors derive from a human donor with chronic lymphocytic leukemia.

This chain links TRBV5-4 with TRBJ2-1, with TRBD1 matching 7 bases. The J segment lost 12 bases and the V segment lost 4 bases, leaving 7 bases of the junction unmatched. This CDR3 region has 12 residues. The germline CDR1 and CDR2 sequences are SGHNT and YYREEE (reference sequence). CDR3 residues: CASSLQGSGQFF. CDR3 DNA sequence: TGTGCCAGCAGCCTACAGGGGTCGGGGCAGTTCTTC.

The rearrangement links TRBV7-9 to TRBJ2-3; a weak D match, TRBD2 (5 bases). Germline V lookup: CDR1 SEHNR, CDR2 FQNEAQ (reference sequence). Deletions cut 3 bases from V and 0 bases from J, with 13 bases between. The CDR3 extends over 16 amino acids. The CDR3 DNA follows: TGTGCCAGCAGCTTCAGGAGCGGCTCTAGCACAGATACGCAGTATTTT. This encodes CASSFRSGSSTDTQYF.

The gene calls are TRBV5-1 and TRBJ2-3; D gene ambiguous. Germline V gene lookup returns CDR1 SGHRS and CDR2 YFSETQ. The CDR3 runs to 13 residues. V gave up 3 bases and J gave up 3 bases, with 8 bases separating them. The CDR3 loop is CASSSSVTDTQYF. CDR3 DNA sequence: TGCGCCAGCAGCTCCTCGGTTACAGATACGCAGTATTTT. The whole variable domain, remainder taken from reference TRBV5-1 and TRBJ2-3, is KAGVTQTPRYLIKTRGQQVTLSCSPISGHRSVSWYQQTPGQGLQFLFEYFSETQRNKGNFPGRFSGRQFSNSRSEMNVSTLELGDSALYLCASSSSVTDTQYFGPGTRLTVL.

The chain couples TRBV7-8 to TRBJ2-1, with D unclear. The CDR3 has 17 amino acids. V lost 4 bases, J lost 0 bases, and 16 bases lay in between. The germline V gene has CDR1 SGHVS and CDR2 FQNEAQ. CDR3 protein: CASSSRYGQSSYNEQFF. CDR3 sequence (DNA): TGTGCCAGCAGCTCTAGGTATGGGCAGAGCTCCTACAATGAGCAGTTCTTC. The full variable domain, its missing parts supplied by reference TRBV7-8 and TRBJ2-1, is GAGVSQSPRYKVAKRGQDVALRCDPISGHVSLFWYQQALGQGPEFLTYFQNEAQLDKSGLPSDRFFAERPEGSVSTLKIQRTQQEDSAVYLCASSSRYGQSSYNEQFFGPGTRLTVL.

This chain uses TRBV18 with TRBJ2-7; 9 nucleotides line up with TRBD2. V lost 6 bases to trimming and J lost 3 bases; unmatched junction nucleotides: 9. The germline V gene encodes CDR1 KGHSH and CDR2 LQKENI. This CDR3 contains 15 residues. CDR3 in amino acids: CASSSGAGGGYEQYF. CDR3 coding DNA: TGTGCCAGCTCTTCCGGGGCGGGAGGGGGCTACGAGCAGTACTTC.

The rearrangement uses TRBV5-6 and TRBJ1-2; D not resolved. The CDR3 loop spans 11 amino acids. Germline V gene lookup returns CDR1 SGHDT and CDR2 YYEEEE. Trimming pared 0 bases from V and 5 bases from J, leaving 2 bases between. The chain's CDR3 is CASSLVYGYTF. The CDR3 bases are TGTGCCAGCAGCTTGGTATATGGCTACACCTTC.

The genes are TRBV5-4 and TRBJ2-7; 10 bases match TRBD1. The V gene's germline CDR1 is SGHNT and CDR2 YYREEE (reference sequence). The CDR3 contains 15 residues. With V trimmed by 4 bases and J by 4 bases, 8 bases remained unmatched. CDR3 sequence reads: CASSRKGQGRYEQYF. Here the CDR3 DNA reads TGTGCCAGCAGCCGCAAGGGACAGGGGAGGTACGAGCAGTACTTC.

The V gene is TRBV4-3, the J gene TRBJ2-7, with 12 nucleotides matching TRBD1. This CDR3 is 15 amino acids long. V gave up 4 bases and J gave up 5 bases; unmatched junction bases: 6. Per the germline V gene, CDR1 is LGHNA and CDR2 is YSLEER. The CDR3 sequence: CASSPGTGGRNEQYF. The CDR3 DNA reads TGCGCCAGCAGCCCGGGGACAGGGGGCCGTAACGAGCAGTACTTC.

The chain recombines TRBV6-5 with TRBJ1-1, with D uncertain. CDR3 length: 14 residues. Per the germline V gene, CDR1 is MNHEY and CDR2 is SVGAGI. V shed 2 bases and J shed 6 bases, with 13 bases lying between them. The CDR3 region is CASSYREGIAEAFF. The CDR3 nucleotides are TGTGCCAGCAGTTACCGGGAGGGAATCGCTGAAGCTTTCTTT.

This chain joins TRBV5-6 and TRBJ1-1; D remains unclear. V lost 0 bases and J lost 5, with 11 bases in between. Germline assignment: CDR1 SGHDT and CDR2 YYEEEE. The CDR3 runs 14 residues. This chain's CDR3 is CASSLVWGKTEAFF. CDR3 DNA: TGTGCCAGCAGCTTGGTTTGGGGAAAGACTGAAGCTTTCTTT.

This chain connects TRBV19 to TRBJ2-5; D is uncertain. The length of the CDR3 is 14 residues. V gave up 6 bases and J gave up 7 bases, with 18 bases separating them. Germline V gives CDR1 LNHDA, CDR2 SQIVND (reference sequence). CDR3 region: CASSPGGFPGTQYF. CDR3 coding DNA: TGTGCCAGTAGCCCGGGTGGCTTCCCAGGGACCCAGTACTTC.